These 30 T cell receptor beta chains originate from one sample sequenced in a study of cytomegalovirus exposure and HLA in healthy donors (TCRdb year 2017). Library prep was done by the immunoSEQ multiplex PCR assay. Entries here come from immuneACCESS through TCRdb and include only in-frame sequences with V and J called. Some clones fail to appear in such tables; in the studies checked, an unresolved V gene covers under half of the shortfall, and the cause of the remainder is unknown. The sample profile shows roughly 190,000 clones; around 88% of them were found once. The ten biggest clones cover roughly 1.5% of the sample. The sequenced sample was PBMCs. These receptors were obtained from a woman aged 18-35 years in good health and CMV-seronegative.

The V call is TRBV11-2, the J call TRBJ2-2, with 7 bases lining up with TRBD1. V was pared by 3 bases and J by 1 base, with 5 bases of the junction left unmatched. CDR3 length: 16 amino acids. Germline values: CDR1 SGHAT, CDR2 FQNNGV. This CDR3 is CASSFTGDGNTGELFF. The CDR3 DNA reads TGTGCCAGCAGCTTCACAGGGGACGGGAACACCGGGGAGCTGTTTTTT.

The chain couples TRBV2 to TRBJ2-2; D is perhaps TRBD2 (5 bases). CDR1 is SNHLY and CDR2 is FYNNEI in the germline V gene. Trimming stripped 10 bases from V and 5 bases from J, with 17 bases between. The CDR3 has 14 residues. CDR3 residues: CATQWTETTGELFF. The CDR3 nucleotides are TGTGCCACCCAGTGGACTGAGACAACCGGGGAGCTGTTTTTT.

V and J are TRBV5-1 and TRBJ2-2, with 12 nucleotides matching TRBD2. Germline V gives CDR1 SGHRS, CDR2 YFSETQ. The CDR3 totals 16 residues. Trimming at V came to 0 bases and at J to 5 bases, leaving 2 bases not matched to a gene. The CDR3 sequence is CASSLGGLAGTGELFF. The DNA of the CDR3 is TGCGCCAGCAGCTTGGGTGGACTAGCGGGAACCGGGGAGCTGTTTTTT. The entire variable domain, with the rest obtained from reference TRBV5-1 and TRBJ2-2, is as follows: KAGVTQTPRYLIKTRGQQVTLSCSPISGHRSVSWYQQTPGQGLQFLFEYFSETQRNKGNFPGRFSGRQFSNSRSEMNVSTLELGDSALYLCASSLGGLAGTGELFFGEGSRLTVL.

The rearrangement links TRBV18 to TRBJ2-1, with 7 bases aligning to TRBD1. Per the germline V gene, CDR1 is KGHSH and CDR2 is LQKENI. This CDR3 contains 15 residues. Losses at the gene ends were 3 bases for V and 2 bases for J; bases not matched to a gene: 4. The CDR3: CASSPVTGPYNEQFF. The CDR3 coding sequence is TGTGCCAGCTCACCCGTGACAGGGCCCTACAATGAGCAGTTCTTC.

This clone was recorded only once. This chain uses TRBV5-1 with TRBJ1-1; no clear D gene. Trimming left V 0 bases short and J 2 bases short, with 11 bases between. Germline CDR1 and CDR2: SGHRS and YFSETQ. This CDR3 has 15 amino acids. This chain's CDR3 is CASSLVPRSNTEAFF. In DNA, the CDR3 is TGCGCCAGCAGCTTGGTTCCAAGAAGCAACACTGAAGCTTTCTTT.

The chain combines TRBV2 with TRBJ1-1; 8 positions agree with TRBD1. Unmatched junction bases numbered 1, after V lost 6 bases and J lost 4 bases. CDR3 length: 12 residues. The germline CDR1 and CDR2 sequences are SNHLY and FYNNEI. This CDR3 is CASRDRVTEAFF. The CDR3 nucleotides are TGTGCCAGCAGGGACAGGGTCACTGAAGCTTTCTTT.

Turning to this clone: In the same sample, other DNA sequences code for this CDR3. The chain has TRBV7-3 and TRBJ2-7; perhaps TRBD2 as D (5 bases). Looked up from germline, CDR1 is SGHTA and CDR2 is FQGTGA. V was pared by 5 bases and J by 1 base, with 12 bases between. The CDR3 is made up of 14 amino acids. The CDR3 reads CASSPVSGSYEQYF. The CDR3 nucleotides read TGTGCCAGCAGCCCAGTCTCGGGGTCCTACGAGCAGTACTTC.

The chain uses TRBV10-3 and TRBJ1-1; D gene uncertain. The CDR3 consists of 11 residues. The germline CDR1 and CDR2 sequences are ENHRY and SYGVKD. The ends were cut back, 6 bases at V and 2 bases at J, with 4 bases in the middle. The CDR3: CAIRSNTEAFF. The CDR3 DNA is TGTGCCATCAGAAGCAACACTGAAGCTTTCTTT.

The CDR3 loop is CASSMGQGGGYTF. The DNA of the CDR3 is TGTGCCAGCAGTATGGGACAGGGAGGGGGCTACACCTTC. This chain uses TRBV6-5 with TRBJ1-2; 9 nucleotides align to TRBD1. CDR3 length: 13 amino acids. The V segment lost 5 bases and the J segment 8 bases; nucleotides outside the gene matches: 6. Germline CDR1 MNHEY, CDR2 SVGAGI.

This clone was seen just once. The sample carries other DNA sequences with the same CDR3. The chain couples TRBV7-9 to TRBJ2-5; possibly TRBD1 for D (5 bases). Per the germline V gene, CDR1 is SEHNR and CDR2 is FQNEAQ (reference sequence). The CDR3 consists of 14 residues. The V end lost 4 bases, the J end lost 1 base, and 10 bases lay between the germline ends. In nucleotides, the CDR3 is TGTGCCAGCAGCTCCACAGGAGTCCAAGAGACCCAGTACTTC. As protein: CASSSTGVQETQYF.

V and J are TRBV6-5 and TRBJ2-2; D is unclear. Germline values: CDR1 MNHEY, CDR2 SVGAGI. CDR3 length: 15 amino acids. V was shortened by 0 bases and J by 2 bases, with 7 bases between the two germline ends. In DNA, the CDR3 is TGTGCCAGCAGTTACTCGTTGGCCAACACCGGGGAGCTGTTTTTT. Translated, it gives CASSYSLANTGELFF.

V and J are TRBV6-5 and TRBJ2-3; D remains ambiguous. Germline V lookup: CDR1 MNHEY, CDR2 SVGAGI. This CDR3 has 15 amino acids. V was trimmed by 2 bases and J by 2 bases, leaving 11 bases between them. The CDR3 DNA reads as TGTGCCAGCAGTTACGCCAATCCTACCACAGATACGCAGTATTTT. Encoded protein: CASSYANPTTDTQYF.

This chain links TRBV4-1 with TRBJ1-2; the match to TRBD1 covers 7 bases. Germline V gene sequence: CDR1 MGHRA, CDR2 YSYEKL. Losses at the gene ends were 3 bases for V and 6 bases for J; bases not matched to a gene: 10. The CDR3 totals 15 residues. Here the CDR3 DNA reads TGCGCCAGCAGCCAGCCGACAGGGTCAGAGAATGGCTACACCTTC. This gives the protein CASSQPTGSENGYTF.

This chain links TRBV21-1 with TRBJ2-3; the D call of TRBD2 is as the table states it, not checked on the DNA. TRBV21-1 constitutes a pseudogene. The CDR3 is 20 residues long. As DNA, the CDR3 is TGTGCCAGCAGCAAAGGGCGGAGGGCTAGCGGGGGGCATAGCACAGATACGCAGTATTTT. Translated, it gives CASSKGRRASGGHSTDTQYF.

This clone was observed a few times. This chain joins TRBV19 and TRBJ2-7, with a possible D match to TRBD2 (6 bases). Germline CDR1 and CDR2: LNHDA and SQIVND (reference sequence). V was shortened by 9 bases and J by 3 bases, with 18 bases between the two germline ends. CDR3 length equals 14 residues. CDR3 coding DNA: TGTGCCAGCGCAATTGGAGGGGCCAACTACGAGCAGTACTTC. This gives the protein CASAIGGANYEQYF.

The chain uses TRBV27 and TRBJ1-6; 7 bases agree with TRBD1. The junction had 1 base not matched to a gene; V was cut back by 3 bases and J by 5 bases. Germline V gives CDR1 MNHEY, CDR2 SMNVEV (reference sequence). This CDR3 is 14 amino acids long. In nucleotides, the CDR3 is TGTGCCAGCAGTTTCGGGACAGATAATTCACCCCTCCACTTT. Translating gives CASSFGTDNSPLHF.

The chain is built from TRBV2 and TRBJ1-5, with a weak D call TRBD1 (5 bases). The germline V gene encodes CDR1 SNHLY and CDR2 FYNNEI. The length of the CDR3 is 15 residues. V dropped 6 bases and J dropped 7 bases, with 19 bases sitting between them. The CDR3 here is CASSQGPREGQPQHF. In DNA, the CDR3 is TGTGCCAGCAGCCAAGGGCCCAGGGAAGGGCAGCCCCAGCATTTT.

J is TRBJ2-5 and V is TRBV11-2; 12 positions agree with TRBD1. J gave up 5 bases and V 2 bases, and 6 bases lay outside the gene matches. Germline loops: CDR1 SGHAT, CDR2 FQNNGV. The CDR3 contains 16 residues. The CDR3 sequence is CASSLRGQGAKETQYF. The CDR3 region has the DNA TGTGCCAGCAGCTTACGGGGACAGGGGGCAAAGGAGACCCAGTACTTC.

V and J are TRBV10-1 and TRBJ2-1, with D uncertain. This CDR3 spans 13 amino acids. The germline CDR1 and CDR2 sequences are WNHNN and SYGVQD (reference sequence). Trimming removed 0 bases at V and 9 bases at J, with 9 bases between. CDR3 bases: TGCGCCAGCAGTGAGTCAGTACTCGGTGAGCAGTTCTTC. As protein: CASSESVLGEQFF.

The rearrangement links TRBV27 to TRBJ2-1, with D perhaps matching TRBD2 (5 bases). This CDR3 has 16 residues. The V end was cut by 4 bases, the J end by 9 bases, with 22 bases between. Germline values: CDR1 MNHEY, CDR2 SMNVEV (reference sequence). CDR3 in amino acids: CASSSTWAGPGSEQFF. In DNA, the CDR3 is TGTGCCAGCAGTTCCACCTGGGCGGGCCCAGGCAGTGAGCAGTTCTTC.

V gene TRBV7-8 combines with J gene TRBJ2-7, with 7 positions matching TRBD2. V lost 1 base and J lost 2; bases outside the gene matches: 11. Germline V gene sequence: CDR1 SGHVS, CDR2 FQNEAQ. This CDR3 contains 17 residues. CDR3 residues: CASSLVGRGNFAYEQYF. The CDR3 nucleotides read TGTGCCAGCAGCTTAGTTGGGAGGGGTAATTTCGCCTACGAGCAGTACTTC.

CDR3 sequence reads: CASSPEFAAWNGEQYF. The DNA of the CDR3 is TGTGCCAGCAGCCCGGAGTTCGCAGCTTGGAATGGCGAGCAGTACTTC. This chain links TRBV5-4 with TRBJ2-7; D ambiguous. The CDR3 consists of 16 residues. Trimming pared 4 bases from V and 6 bases from J, leaving 23 bases between. Germline V lookup: CDR1 SGHNT, CDR2 YYREEE (reference sequence).

The rearrangement joins TRBV2 to TRBJ1-6, with a tentative D call TRBD1 (6 bases). Germline CDR1 reads SNHLY; CDR2 reads FYNNEI. This CDR3 region has 14 residues. V lost 10 bases, J lost 8 bases, and 18 bases lay in between. The CDR3: CATKIRQEDSPLHF. The CDR3 nucleotides are TGTGCCACCAAGATACGACAGGAGGATTCACCCCTCCACTTT.

V usage is TRBV29-1 and J usage is TRBJ1-1; D may be TRBD1 (6 bases). V lost 7 bases and J 5 bases, leaving 17 bases between the germline ends. Germline V gene sequence: CDR1 SQVTM, CDR2 ANQGSEA. CDR3 length: 13 residues. CDR3 region: CSGTGNAYTEAFF. The DNA of the CDR3 is TGCAGCGGAACAGGGAATGCGTATACTGAAGCTTTCTTT.

J is TRBJ2-1 and V is TRBV5-1; 7 bases line up with TRBD2. V was clipped by 4 bases and J by 6 bases; unmatched bases: 19. Germline V CDR1 and CDR2: SGHRS, YFSETQ. The CDR3 spans 18 residues. CDR3 region: CASSPVDQTGTTLNEQFF. The DNA for the CDR3 is TGCGCCAGCAGCCCTGTTGATCAAACCGGGACTACCCTCAATGAGCAGTTCTTC.

A single count supports this clone. This sequence joins TRBV21-1 and TRBJ2-7; TRBD1 reflects the table's D call only, with no check against the DNA. TRBV21-1 constitutes a pseudogene. The CDR3 is made up of 14 amino acids. The CDR3 coding sequence is TGTGCCAGCAGCAAAGTCGCGGACAGGGAAACAACGGACTTC. Encoded protein: CASSKVADRETTDF.

This clone was recorded a few times. The chain recombines TRBV6-5 with TRBJ1-2; 11 positions match TRBD1. V gave up 5 bases and J gave up 4 bases; unmatched junction bases: 3. CDR1 is MNHEY and CDR2 is SVGAGI in the germline V gene. The CDR3 runs to 14 residues. CDR3 in amino acids: CASSEGTGGYGYTF. CDR3 nucleotides: TGTGCCAGCAGTGAAGGGACAGGGGGCTATGGCTACACCTTC.

The rearrangement links TRBV19 to TRBJ2-3; TRBD2 might be the D (6 bases). V was shortened by 10 bases and J by 1 base, with 21 bases between the two germline ends. The CDR3 sequence is 16 residues long. Germline assignment: CDR1 LNHDA and CDR2 SQIVND (reference sequence). Written as DNA, the CDR3 is TGTGCCACCCGTATGGGCGGGGTAAGGGGCACAGATACGCAGTATTTT. It codes for CATRMGGVRGTDTQYF.

This clone was observed once. The chain has TRBV7-9 and TRBJ1-1, with 9 nucleotides matching TRBD1. The CDR3 runs 16 residues. The germline gives CDR1 SEHNR, CDR2 FQNEAQ (reference sequence). Trimming took 4 bases from V and 0 from J; bases not matched to a gene: 6. The CDR3, as DNA: TGTGCCAGCAGCTCTCCACAGGGGGCAATGAACACTGAAGCTTTCTTT. It codes for CASSSPQGAMNTEAFF.

This chain connects TRBV5-1 to TRBJ2-2; 7 bases fit TRBD2. The CDR3 totals 16 residues. With 0 bases clipped from V and 6 bases from J, the junction kept 8 bases outside the gene matches. The germline V gene encodes CDR1 SGHRS and CDR2 YFSETQ. The CDR3 DNA follows: TGCGCCAGCAGCTTGGTCCCAGCAGGGAGGGCCGGGGAGCTGTTTTTT. It specifies CASSLVPAGRAGELFF.